This is a list of T cell receptor beta chains from one sample in a study of blood T cells in healthy people across ages. TCRdb recomputed calls from the 5' RACE reads with MiXCR, one row per CDR3 protein. The sample has around 1,000,000 distinct CDR3 sequences, 20% to 25% seen once. The same specimen was also included in a second study, on T cells of mothers and their children.

The sequencing sample was made of blood. The origin of the receptors is a girl aged 2-10 years in good health. Both conserved end residues are part of each CDR3. A D gene is named only where the DNA matches it firmly. Some rows mark clone size as missing; the rest say once, few, many or name a class of expanded clone.

size: few
D: TRBD1
V: TRBV4-1
J: TRBJ2-4
CDR3: CASSRDRENIQYF
DNA: TGCGCCAGCAGCCGGGACAGGGAAAACATTCAGTACTTC

size: -
D: TRBD2
V: TRBV7-9
J: TRBJ2-5
CDR3: CASRLTSAETQYF
DNA: TGTGCCAGCAGGTTGACTAGCGCAGAGACCCAGTACTTC

size: -
D: -
V: TRBV29-1
J: TRBJ1-2
CDR3: CSVLNYGYTF
DNA: TGCAGCGTCCTTAACTATGGCTACACCTTC

size: -
D: -
V: TRBV6-5
J: TRBJ1-1
CDR3: CASRLVYDTEAFF
DNA: TGTGCCAGCAGGCTAGTATATGACACTGAAGCTTTCTTT

size: few
D: TRBD1
V: TRBV5-1
J: TRBJ1-1
CDR3: CASSSHSGTGGIFTEAFF
DNA: TGCGCCAGCAGCTCTCATTCCGGGACAGGGGGAATTTTTACTGAAGCTTTCTTT

size: -
D: -
V: TRBV20-1
J: TRBJ2-3
CDR3: CSARELFTDTQYF
DNA: TGCAGTGCTAGGGAGTTATTCACAGATACGCAGTATTTT

size: -
D: TRBD1
V: TRBV9
J: TRBJ2-5
CDR3: CASSAWTGRGGETQYF
DNA: TGTGCCAGCAGCGCCTGGACAGGGAGAGGCGGAGAGACCCAGTACTTC

size: many
D: TRBD2
V: TRBV9
J: TRBJ2-1
CDR3: CASSARTSGADEQFF
DNA: TGTGCCAGCAGCGCTCGGACTAGCGGGGCGGATGAGCAGTTCTTC

size: -
D: TRBD1
V: TRBV29-1
J: TRBJ2-3
CDR3: CSVRGQGGTDTQYF
DNA: TGCAGCGTCCGGGGACAGGGAGGCACAGATACGCAGTATTTT

size: -
D: TRBD2
V: TRBV7-2
J: TRBJ2-3
CDR3: CASSFQRDTDTQYF
DNA: TGTGCCAGCAGCTTTCAGCGGGACACAGATACGCAGTATTTT

size: -
D: -
V: TRBV20-1
J: TRBJ2-5
CDR3: CSARTAQETQYF
DNA: TGCAGTGCTAGGACTGCCCAAGAGACCCAGTACTTC

size: few
D: -
V: TRBV6-6
J: TRBJ1-5
CDR3: CASTTGGSWQPQHF
DNA: TGTGCCAGCACGACGGGGGGCTCATGGCAGCCCCAGCATTTT

size: once
D: -
V: TRBV2
J: TRBJ2-3
CDR3: CASSPQRGIDTQYF
DNA: TGTGCCAGCAGTCCCCAGCGAGGGATAGATACGCAGTATTTT

size: -
D: -
V: TRBV12-3/TRBV12-4
J: TRBJ2-5
CDR3: CASSPPGRPEETQYF
DNA: TGTGCCAGCAGTCCTCCGGGACGGCCGGAGGAGACCCAGTACTTC

size: -
D: TRBD1
V: TRBV29-1
J: TRBJ2-7
CDR3: CSVLFDRAIYEQYF
DNA: TGCAGCGTTTTATTCGACAGGGCGATCTACGAGCAGTACTTC

size: few
D: -
V: TRBV13
J: TRBJ2-1
CDR3: CASSPLAAGNEQFF
DNA: TGTGCCAGCAGCCCCCTGGCGGCGGGCAATGAGCAGTTCTTC

size: few
D: -
V: TRBV20-1
J: TRBJ2-1
CDR3: CSAGSGESAHNEQFF
DNA: TGCAGTGCTGGTAGCGGAGAAAGCGCCCACAATGAGCAGTTCTTC

size: -
D: -
V: TRBV29-1
J: TRBJ2-3
CDR3: CSVERGENTQYF
DNA: TGCAGCGTTGAACGTGGAGAAAATACGCAGTATTTT

size: few
D: -
V: TRBV9
J: TRBJ2-5
CDR3: CASSDGQKETQYF
DNA: TGTGCCAGCAGCGACGGACAGAAAGAGACCCAGTACTTC

size: -
D: TRBD1
V: TRBV6-6
J: TRBJ2-4
CDR3: CASKGQGGAKNIQYF
DNA: TGTGCCAGCAAGGGACAGGGAGGAGCCAAAAACATTCAGTACTTC

size: -
D: -
V: TRBV9
J: TRBJ2-1
CDR3: CASSALAGARGEQFF
DNA: TGTGCCAGCAGCGCCCTCGCGGGGGCCCGGGGTGAGCAGTTCTTC

size: -
D: -
V: TRBV2
J: TRBJ2-7
CDR3: CASSEALGRVYEQYF
DNA: TGTGCCAGCAGTGAAGCGCTTGGCAGAGTCTACGAGCAGTACTTC

size: -
D: -
V: TRBV25-1
J: TRBJ1-5
CDR3: CASSEGGPNQPQHF
DNA: TGTGCCAGCAGTGAAGGGGGCCCCAATCAGCCCCAGCATTTT

size: -
D: -
V: TRBV28
J: TRBJ2-1
CDR3: CASSSIRRDLTHGKHEQFF
DNA: TGTGCCAGCAGTTCGATCCGCCGAGATTTGACACATGGAAAGCATGAGCAGTTCTTC

size: -
D: TRBD1
V: TRBV20-1
J: TRBJ2-3
CDR3: CSARSGQGEGDAQYF
DNA: TGCAGTGCTAGATCAGGACAGGGAGAAGGAGATGCGCAGTATTTT

size: -
D: TRBD1
V: TRBV12-3/TRBV12-4
J: TRBJ2-2
CDR3: CVSSSPGQGGTGELFF
DNA: TGTGTCAGCAGCTCACCGGGACAGGGAGGGACCGGGGAGCTGTTTTTT

size: -
D: -
V: TRBV4-1
J: TRBJ2-2
CDR3: CASRVPGGPGELFF
DNA: TGCGCCAGCAGGGTTCCGGGGGGCCCCGGGGAGCTGTTTTTT

size: -
D: -
V: TRBV4-1
J: TRBJ2-7
CDR3: CASSQDTGGFYERYF
DNA: TGCGCCAGCAGCCAAGATACAGGCGGGTTTTACGAGCGGTACTTC

size: few
D: -
V: TRBV29-1
J: TRBJ2-5
CDR3: CSVERSRGETQYF
DNA: TGCAGCGTTGAAAGGTCGAGGGGGGAGACCCAGTACTTC

size: few
D: -
V: TRBV20-1
J: TRBJ2-5
CDR3: CSARDRSFPSARETQYF
DNA: TGCAGTGCTAGAGATCGGTCTTTCCCTAGCGCGAGGGAGACCCAGTACTTC

size: -
D: -
V: TRBV13
J: TRBJ2-2
CDR3: CASSLVGGTLNTGELFF
DNA: TGTGCCAGCAGCTTAGTTGGTGGTACCCTTAACACCGGGGAGCTGTTTTTT

size: -
D: TRBD1
V: TRBV28
J: TRBJ2-1
CDR3: CATWDSRHEQFF
DNA: TGTGCCACCTGGGACAGCCGACATGAGCAGTTCTTC

size: -
D: -
V: TRBV10-3
J: TRBJ1-1
CDR3: CAISESISGGKNTEAFF
DNA: TGTGCCATCAGTGAGTCGATCTCTGGGGGCAAGAACACTGAAGCTTTCTTT

size: -
D: -
V: TRBV20-1
J: TRBJ2-1
CDR3: CSARDNGAKQFF
DNA: TGCAGTGCTAGAGATAACGGAGCGAAGCAGTTCTTC

size: few
D: -
V: TRBV12-3/TRBV12-4
J: TRBJ2-6
CDR3: CASSSGSSPSGANVLTF
DNA: TGTGCCAGCAGTTCCGGTTCCAGTCCCTCTGGGGCCAACGTCCTGACTTTC

size: -
D: -
V: TRBV20-1
J: TRBJ1-2
CDR3: CSCAQIIPYGYTF
DNA: TGCAGTTGTGCCCAGATCATCCCTTATGGCTACACCTTC

size: few
D: -
V: TRBV5-1
J: TRBJ2-7
CDR3: CASSFGGDRYEQYF
DNA: TGCGCCAGCAGCTTTGGTGGGGACCGGTACGAGCAGTACTTC

size: -
D: -
V: TRBV11-1
J: TRBJ2-1
CDR3: CASSLTGTATYNEQFF
DNA: TGTGCCAGCAGCTTAACCGGGACGGCTACCTACAATGAGCAGTTCTTC

size: few
D: -
V: TRBV4-1
J: TRBJ2-7
CDR3: CASSQGPLRPQGVHEQYF
DNA: TGCGCCAGCAGCCAGGGTCCCCTGAGGCCACAGGGTGTCCACGAGCAGTACTTC

size: few
D: TRBD2
V: TRBV4-1
J: TRBJ2-7
CDR3: CASGHGLAGVEQYF
DNA: TGCGCCAGCGGCCACGGACTAGCGGGAGTCGAGCAGTACTTC

size: -
D: TRBD1
V: TRBV12-5
J: TRBJ2-7
CDR3: CASGLGQGVYEQYF
DNA: TGTGCTAGTGGTTTGGGACAGGGTGTTTACGAGCAGTACTTC

size: few
D: TRBD2
V: TRBV27
J: TRBJ2-7
CDR3: CASSFRGSAYEQYF
DNA: TGTGCCAGCAGTTTTCGCGGGAGTGCCTACGAGCAGTACTTC

size: few
D: -
V: TRBV7-2
J: TRBJ2-7
CDR3: CASSLRPPSRGAYEQYF
DNA: TGTGCCAGCAGCTTACGGCCCCCGTCCCGGGGAGCCTACGAGCAGTACTTC

size: few
D: -
V: TRBV21-1
J: TRBJ2-7
CDR3: CASSNPAGRESYEQYF
DNA: TGTGCCAGCAGCAATCCGGCGGGACGGGAATCCTACGAGCAGTACTTC

size: -
D: -
V: TRBV29-1
J: TRBJ2-1
CDR3: CSVGGEWGNEQFF
DNA: TGCAGCGTTGGGGGAGAATGGGGGAATGAGCAGTTCTTC

size: few
D: -
V: TRBV6-1
J: TRBJ1-5
CDR3: CASSAELTGYSNQPQHF
DNA: TGTGCCAGCAGTGCCGAACTGACAGGTTATAGCAATCAGCCCCAGCATTTT

size: few
D: -
V: TRBV6-1
J: TRBJ1-1
CDR3: CASRERTEAFF
DNA: TGTGCCAGCAGGGAAAGGACTGAAGCTTTCTTT

size: -
D: -
V: TRBV5-5
J: TRBJ2-1
CDR3: CASSLGGFRDNEQFF
DNA: TGTGCCAGCAGCTTGGGGGGATTTCGGGACAATGAGCAGTTCTTC